A selection of T cell receptor beta chains follows, all from one sample in a study of T cells in Graves' hyperthyroidism and ophthalmopathy. TCRdb reprocessed the multiplex PCR reads via MiXCR and lists one record per CDR3 protein. The sample yields about 480,000 distinct CDR3 sequences, 13% to 15% seen once. Material for sequencing was blood. These receptors were taken from a woman aged 18-29 years with Graves' hyperthyroidism. The CDR3 runs from the conserved cysteine through the conserved F or W. The D gene is left open where the match is weak. Rows give clone size only sometimes, using once, few, many, or a class for an expanded clone.

d_gene | abundance | j_gene | v_gene | CDR3nt | CDR3aa
NA | NA | TRBJ2-5 | TRBV6-1 | TGTGCCAGCAGTGAAGTGGGCCCGGGAGTTGGAGAGACCCAGCACTTC | CASSEVGPGVGETQHF
NA | many | TRBJ2-4 | TRBV19 | TGTGCCAGTAGTATAAGCAGGGCAATGGCCAAAAACATTCAGTACTTC | CASSISRAMAKNIQYF
TRBD1 | many | TRBJ1-1 | TRBV27 | TGTGCCACGGCTGAGGCAGACAGGGTGGGGACTGAAGCTTTCTTT | CATAEADRVGTEAFF
NA | many | TRBJ2-5 | TRBV6-2/TRBV6-3 | TGTGCCAGCAGTTCCGGGGCCTTACAAGAGACCCAGTACTTC | CASSSGALQETQYF
TRBD1 | NA | TRBJ2-3 | TRBV7-2 | TGTGCCAGCAGACCCCGACAGGGGGCCTACGGCACAGATACGCAGTATTTT | CASRPRQGAYGTDTQYF
NA | many | TRBJ1-5 | TRBV12-5 | TGTGCTAGTGGTTTGGTACAAGTTTGGGGCTCTAATAGCAATCAGCCCCAGCATTTT | CASGLVQVWGSNSNQPQHF
TRBD2 | NA | TRBJ2-1 | TRBV20-1 | TGCAGTGCTAGAACTAGCGGGATCTATTCCTACAATGAGCAGTTCTTC | CSARTSGIYSYNEQFF
NA | NA | TRBJ1-2 | TRBV5-1 | TGCGCCAGCAGCTTGGATGCGGATCGAAGTGGCTACACCTTC | CASSLDADRSGYTF
NA | many | TRBJ2-7 | TRBV6-2/TRBV6-3 | TGTGCCAGCAGTTACGCCGGGGTCTCCTACGAGCAGTACTTC | CASSYAGVSYEQYF
NA | many | TRBJ2-5 | TRBV24-1 | TGTGCCACCGGAGGGACAGTTCAAGAGACCCAGTACTTC | CATGGTVQETQYF
NA | many | TRBJ1-3 | TRBV10-3 | TGTGCCATCAGGGGGAATCTATCTGGAAACACCATATATTTT | CAIRGNLSGNTIYF
NA | many | TRBJ2-2 | TRBV11-3 | TGTGCCAGCAGCTTCGAGGGAGTACTAGCAGACACCGGGGAGCTGTTTTTT | CASSFEGVLADTGELFF
TRBD1 | NA | TRBJ1-1 | TRBV19 | TGTGCCAGTAGTGGATGGGACAGGGACTCGGTCACTGAAGCTTTCTTT | CASSGWDRDSVTEAFF
TRBD2 | many | TRBJ2-1 | TRBV27 | TGTGCCAGCAGATTTAGCGGGAGCGGTGAGCAGTTCTTC | CASRFSGSGEQFF
NA | many | TRBJ1-4 | TRBV12-3/TRBV12-4 | TGTGCCAGCAGTTTATCCCTCAATGAAAAACTGTTTTTT | CASSLSLNEKLFF